The 8 T cell receptor beta chains given below trace back to one sample, sequenced in a study of T cell responses to AZD1222 COVID-19 vaccine (dated by TCRdb to the early 2020s). The library was obtained by the immunoSEQ multiplex PCR assay. The immuneACCESS repertoire file appears here via TCRdb, limited to in-frame rearrangements. These files lack a portion of the clones; in checked studies, under half of the deficit traces to unresolved V genes, and the cause of the others is not known. This sample gives some 130,000 clones in total; around 86% of them show up just once. Just under 6.5% of the sample is taken by the ten largest. The sample's time point label, in plain terms: baseline before first vaccination. Sequenced material: peripheral blood, taken on day 0 of AZD1222 vaccination. Every receptor here comes from an adult in good health.

V and J are TRBV5-1 and TRBJ2-2; TRBD1 agrees at 10 bases. The CDR3 has 15 residues. Germline assignment: CDR1 SGHRS and CDR2 YFSETQ. V shed 3 bases and J 4 bases; nucleotides not matched to a gene: 3. The CDR3 region is CASSSGTGVTGELFF. The CDR3, as DNA: TGCGCCAGCAGCTCCGGGACAGGGGTCACCGGGGAGCTGTTTTTT.

V and J are TRBV30 and TRBJ1-6; 9 nucleotides line up with TRBD1. Trimming took 5 bases from V and 7 from J; bases not matched to a gene: 3. Germline V gene sequence: CDR1 GTSNPN, CDR2 SVGIG (reference sequence). The CDR3 runs 13 residues. The CDR3 sequence is CAWGQGWNSPLHF. DNA for the CDR3: TGTGCCTGGGGACAGGGGTGGAATTCACCCCTCCACTTT.

The sample holds one count of this clone. J is TRBJ1-1 and V is TRBV5-5; 7 bases are shared with TRBD1. Germline values: CDR1 SGHKS, CDR2 YYEKEE (reference sequence). The CDR3 sequence is 12 residues long. V was pared by 4 bases and J by 11 bases, with 8 bases of the junction left unmatched. CDR3 loop: CASSRRQGHAFF. The CDR3 bases are TGTGCCAGCAGCAGACGACAGGGCCATGCTTTCTTT.

The chain joins TRBV18 to TRBJ1-2; D call uncertain. V was pared by 4 bases and J by 4 bases, with 13 bases between. The V gene's germline CDR1 is KGHSH and CDR2 LQKENI. The CDR3 has 14 amino acids. The CDR3, as DNA: TGTGCCAGCTCACGGAACGTCGGGTTCTATGGCTACACCTTC. This translates into CASSRNVGFYGYTF.

This clone has only a few counts. V is TRBV9 and J is TRBJ2-1; 12 positions match TRBD2. The CDR3 spans 15 residues. Germline-derived CDR1 and CDR2 are SGDLS and YYNGEE. The V segment lost 4 bases and the J segment 5 bases; nucleotides outside the gene matches: 4. The CDR3 DNA is TGTGCCAGCAGCCTAAGGACTAGCGGGAACAATGAGCAGTTCTTC. Its protein product is CASSLRTSGNNEQFF.

The rearrangement joins TRBV30 to TRBJ1-5; 7 nucleotides align to TRBD1. The junction had 5 bases not matched to a gene; V was cut back by 1 base and J by 5 bases. Germline loops: CDR1 GTSNPN, CDR2 SVGIG (reference sequence). This CDR3 region has 14 residues. The CDR3 DNA sequence: TGTGCCTGGAGTGAAGGGGGCTGGTATCAGCCCCAGCATTTT. Amino acids: CAWSEGGWYQPQHF.

Of note for this clone: This same CDR3 is encoded by further DNA sequences in the sample. This chain links TRBV3-1 (or the pseudogene TRBV3-2) with TRBJ1-1; 9 positions match TRBD1. This CDR3 region has 14 residues. Germline CDR1 reads LGHDT; CDR2 reads YNNKEL (reference sequence). The V and J ends lost 4 bases and 5 bases, in that order; junction bases with no gene match: 5. The chain's CDR3 is CASSPLGQGTEAFF. The CDR3 region has the DNA TGTGCCAGCAGCCCCTTAGGACAGGGGACTGAAGCTTTCTTT.

The J gene is TRBJ1-6, the V gene TRBV5-4; D remains ambiguous. CDR1 SGHNT and CDR2 YYREEE come from the germline V gene (reference sequence). The CDR3 spans 14 residues. V was trimmed by 0 bases and J by 4 bases, leaving 5 bases between them. The CDR3: CASSLGFYNSPLHF. The CDR3 nucleotides read TGTGCCAGCAGCTTGGGGTTTTATAATTCACCCCTCCACTTT.